The 16 T cell receptor beta chains below come from one sample, sequenced in a study of memory CD4+ T cells and cytomegalovirus serostatus. Some clones are missing from TCRdb's copy, which holds only in-frame ones; the method was immunoSEQ multiplex PCR. The sample shows around 40,000 clones, 60% to 85% of them seen only once. The sort gate was single viable CD3+CD4+CD8-CD45RO+ cells for memory CD4+ T cells. Sample: memory CD4+ T cells from blood. The receptors were sampled from an adult in good health and CMV-seronegative.

The CDR3 spells CAWSEDRGRTEAFF. The DNA of the CDR3 is TGTGCCTGGAGTGAGGACAGGGGGCGGACTGAAGCTTTCTTT. This chain uses TRBV30 with TRBJ1-1, with 11 positions matching TRBD1. The CDR3 totals 14 residues. Germline trimming cut 1 base from V and 5 bases from J; bases unmatched to any gene: 3. Germline V gene lookup returns CDR1 GTSNPN and CDR2 SVGIG (reference sequence). The full variable domain, in which reference TRBV30 and TRBJ1-1 provide the parts outside the CDR3, is SQTIHQWPATLVQPVGSPLSLECTVEGTSNPNLYWYRQAAGRGLQLLFYSVGIGQISSEVPQNLSASRPQDRQFILSSKKLLLSDSGFYLCAWSEDRGRTEAFFGQGTRLTVV.

The J gene is TRBJ1-1, the V gene TRBV7-8; 8 bases are shared with TRBD1. CDR1 SGHVS and CDR2 FQNEAQ come from the germline V gene. The CDR3 loop spans 13 amino acids. V shed 8 bases and J 1 base; nucleotides not matched to a gene: 3. This CDR3 reads CASATGANTEAFF. The CDR3 bases are TGTGCCAGCGCGACAGGGGCGAACACTGAAGCTTTCTTT.

Only one count was recorded for this clone. CDR3 loop: CASSGISGLDTQYF. The CDR3 DNA follows: TGTGCCAGCAGTGGGATTTCGGGGCTCGATACGCAGTATTTT. The chain has TRBV2 and TRBJ2-3; tentatively, D is TRBD1 or TRBD2 (5 bases each). CDR3 length equals 14 residues. Germline V gives CDR1 SNHLY, CDR2 FYNNEI. Trimming took 4 bases from V and 6 from J, leaving 14 bases between them.

The V and J genes are TRBV30 and TRBJ1-2; 7 nucleotides match TRBD1. Germline V gene lookup returns CDR1 GTSNPN and CDR2 SVGIG (reference sequence). V lost 8 bases and J lost 1; bases outside the gene matches: 4. The CDR3 sequence is 12 residues long. CDR3 sequence: CAADRYNYGYTF. Written as DNA, the CDR3 is TGTGCCGCGGACAGGTATAACTATGGCTACACCTTC.

This clone was counted only a few times. V is TRBV30 and J is TRBJ1-4; D gene ambiguous. Germline V CDR1 and CDR2: GTSNPN, SVGIG (reference sequence). This CDR3 spans 12 amino acids. The V gene lost 4 bases and the J gene lost 5 bases, with 8 bases spanning the gap. CDR3: CAWNGINEKLFF. The CDR3 DNA sequence: TGTGCCTGGAACGGGATCAATGAAAAACTGTTTTTT.

This chain joins TRBV6-1 and TRBJ1-5; 11 bases agree with TRBD1. The junction had 11 bases not matched to a gene; V was cut back by 9 bases and J by 7 bases. This CDR3 comprises 15 residues. Per germline, CDR1 MNHNS and CDR2 SASEGT. DNA for the CDR3: TGTGCCAGTTCGGACAGGGGGCGGTCGGGGCAGCCCCAGCATTTT. Encoded protein: CASSDRGRSGQPQHF.

The gene calls are TRBV7-2 and TRBJ2-7; D assignment may be TRBD1 or TRBD2 (5 bases each). The length of the CDR3 is 14 residues. Trimming pared 1 base from V and 0 bases from J, leaving 7 bases between. Germline CDR1 is SGHTA and CDR2 is FQGNSA. Written as DNA, the CDR3 is TGTGCCAGCAGCTTAGGGGGACCCTCCTACGAGCAGTACTTC. Translated, it gives CASSLGGPSYEQYF.

The chain combines TRBV5-4 with TRBJ1-1; D may be TRBD1 (5 bases). V was cut by 3 bases and J by 8 bases, with 11 bases left in between. Germline-derived CDR1 and CDR2 are SGHNT and YYREEE (reference sequence). CDR3 length: 12 amino acids. This CDR3 reads CASSSLEGEAFF. CDR3 coding DNA: TGTGCCAGCAGCTCCTTGGAGGGGGAAGCTTTCTTT.

The genes are TRBV14 and TRBJ1-6; D remains unclear. CDR1 and CDR2 (germline): SGHDN, FVKESK. There are 15 residues in the CDR3. V was pared by 6 bases and J by 0 bases, with 9 bases between. CDR3 DNA: TGTGCCAGCAGGTTCTCCAGCTCCTATAATTCACCCCTCCACTTT. Translated, it gives CASRFSSSYNSPLHF.

Remarks on this clone: Other DNA sequences in this specimen translate into the identical CDR3. The rearrangement joins TRBV27 to TRBJ2-7, with no clear D. The germline V and J ends were trimmed by 5 bases and 2 bases, with 16 bases remaining between them. This CDR3 contains 15 residues. Germline V lookup: CDR1 MNHEY, CDR2 SMNVEV (reference sequence). The CDR3 coding sequence is TGTGCCAGCAGTGCTCGACCGGGCCCCCCCTACGAGCAGTACTTC. Translated, it gives CASSARPGPPYEQYF.

On this clone: Other DNA sequences from this sample encode an identical CDR3 as well. CDR3 in amino acids: CASSLDSSTDTQYF. In DNA, the CDR3 is TGCGCCAGCAGCTTGGACAGTAGCACAGATACGCAGTATTTT. This chain joins TRBV5-1 and TRBJ2-3; the D is unclear. The length of the CDR3 is 14 residues. Germline loops: CDR1 SGHRS, CDR2 YFSETQ. V was cut by 0 bases and J by 0 bases, with 5 bases left in between.

V gene TRBV11-2 combines with J gene TRBJ1-2, with 9 bases matching TRBD1. Germline loops: CDR1 SGHAT, CDR2 FQNNGV. The CDR3 loop spans 16 amino acids. J lost 5 bases, V lost 1 base, and 8 bases had no gene match. The CDR3 sequence is CASSLGPGTGNYGYTF. The CDR3, as DNA: TGTGCCAGCAGCTTAGGCCCGGGGACAGGGAATTATGGCTACACCTTC.

The J gene is TRBJ1-1, the V gene TRBV15; TRBD1 might be the D (5 bases). The V and J ends lost 0 bases and 11 bases respectively, with 10 bases between them. The germline V gene encodes CDR1 LNHNV and CDR2 YYDKDF (reference sequence). This CDR3 is built from 12 residues. The CDR3 DNA follows: TGTGCCACCAGCAGAGACAGGGCGGGGGCTTTCTTT. This gives the protein CATSRDRAGAFF.

V and J are TRBV6-6 and TRBJ1-1, with 7 bases lining up with TRBD1. Germline-derived CDR1 and CDR2 are MNHNY and SVGAGI (reference sequence). Unmatched junction bases numbered 9, after V lost 2 bases and J lost 9 bases. The CDR3 covers 14 residues. CDR3 residues: CASSYQNPGQKAFF. DNA for the CDR3: TGTGCCAGCAGTTACCAAAACCCGGGACAGAAAGCTTTCTTT.

This chain uses TRBV7-2 with TRBJ1-4; TRBD1 agrees at 7 bases. This CDR3 has 16 residues. Germline CDR1 and CDR2: SGHTA and FQGNSA. V was clipped by 1 base and J by 9 bases; unmatched bases: 11. The CDR3 region is CASSLDGGGAKKKLFF. DNA for the CDR3: TGTGCCAGCAGCTTAGATGGAGGGGGCGCGAAGAAAAAACTGTTTTTT.

This rearrangement joins TRBV7-2 to TRBJ1-1; D gene ambiguous. The CDR3 length is 11 residues. V was cut by 5 bases and J by 11 bases, with 12 bases left in between. Germline values: CDR1 SGHTA, CDR2 FQGNSA. This CDR3 reads CASSLQLAAFF. The DNA of the CDR3 is TGTGCCAGCAGCCTTCAGTTAGCCGCTTTCTTT. Filled out from reference TRBV7-2 and TRBJ1-1, the complete variable domain reads GAGVSQSPSNKVTEKGKDVELRCDPISGHTALYWYRQSLGQGLEFLIYFQGNSAPDKSGLPSDRFSAERTGGSVSTLTIQRTQQEDSAVYLCASSLQLAAFFGQGTRLTVV.